Included here is one T cell receptor beta chain sequence, with context. What it recognizes is unknown. The treatment is: roughly 11-day PBMC culture with coronavirus spike peptide pools or control peptides (ViraFEST assay). The data were obtained in a study of vaccination and CD4 T cells after COVID-19. Between the trimmed V and J ends, which lost 5 bases and 6 bases, there was a span of 8 bases. The CDR3 is 12 residues long. Germline V CDR1 and CDR2: MNHEY, SVGEGT. Study findings and constraints: Convalescent patients had 304 of 307 vaccine-specific clones showing spike mono-reactivity.

Sequenced with the Oncomine TCR Beta short-read assay was DNA taken from cultured CD4+ T cells. Using its own MiXCR run on the PCR reads, TCRdb lists one record per CDR3 protein. The sample has about 11,000 distinct CDR3 sequences; around 50% are singletons. The chain joins TRBV6-2 or TRBV6-3 to TRBJ1-5; D remains unclear. The sequencing sample was made of CD4+ T cells from blood, cultured in vitro. This TCR derives from a human donor who had recovered from COVID-19. The CDR3 sequence is CASSDESQPQHF. CDR3 nucleotides: TGTGCCAGCAGTGACGAGAGTCAGCCCCAGCATTTT.